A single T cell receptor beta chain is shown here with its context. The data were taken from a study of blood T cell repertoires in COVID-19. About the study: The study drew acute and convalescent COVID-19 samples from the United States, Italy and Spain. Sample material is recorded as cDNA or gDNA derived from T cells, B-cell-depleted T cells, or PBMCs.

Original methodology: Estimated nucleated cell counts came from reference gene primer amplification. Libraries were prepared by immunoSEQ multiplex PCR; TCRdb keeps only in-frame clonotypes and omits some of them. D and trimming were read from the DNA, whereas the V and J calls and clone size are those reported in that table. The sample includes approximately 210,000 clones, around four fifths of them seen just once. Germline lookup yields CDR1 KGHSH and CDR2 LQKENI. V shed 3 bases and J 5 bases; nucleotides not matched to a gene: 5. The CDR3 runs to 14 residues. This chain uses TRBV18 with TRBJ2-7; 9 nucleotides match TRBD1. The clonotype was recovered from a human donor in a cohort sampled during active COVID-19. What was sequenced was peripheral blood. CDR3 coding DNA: TGTGCCAGCTCACCGTCTGGGACAGGGAACGAGCAGTACGTC. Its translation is CASSPSGTGNEQYV.